These 10 T cell receptor beta chains share one sample of origin, sequenced in a study of Tregs in tolerant kidney transplant recipients. Assay used: immunoSEQ multiplex PCR; TCRdb lists only in-frame clones, some missing. The sample gives roughly 250,000 clones, about 86% of which show up once; 0.64% is in the top ten. Material: CD4+ T cells from blood. These receptors came from a human donor in good health.

The chain employs TRBV7-2 and TRBJ2-7; D ambiguous. CDR1 is SGHTA and CDR2 is FQGNSA in the germline V gene. The CDR3 contains 15 residues. V lost 4 bases and J lost 4, with 17 bases in between. CDR3 amino acids: CASSSDGLVAYEQYF. For the CDR3, the DNA is TGTGCCAGCAGCTCGGACGGCCTCGTGGCTTACGAGCAGTACTTC.

The CDR3 reads CASSDEPTSGRAGYEQYF. The CDR3 nucleotides read TGCGCCAGCAGTGACGAACCCACTAGCGGGAGGGCTGGTTACGAGCAGTACTTC. This chain links TRBV10-2 with TRBJ2-7; 13 bases align to TRBD2. Per the germline V gene, CDR1 is WSHSY and CDR2 is SAAADI. The CDR3 totals 18 residues. Trimming took 3 bases from V and 4 from J; bases not matched to a gene: 12.

V usage is TRBV30 and J usage is TRBJ1-5; 10 bases are a match to TRBD1. Germline CDR1 GTSNPN, CDR2 SVGIG (reference sequence). This CDR3 has 15 residues. Trimming removed 2 bases from V and 2 bases from J; junction bases left unmatched: 3. Here the CDR3 DNA reads TGTGCCTGGAGTTTCGGGACAGGGGGCAATCAGCCCCAGCATTTT. Amino acids: CAWSFGTGGNQPQHF.

The V and J genes are TRBV5-1 and TRBJ1-2; D perhaps matches TRBD1 (5 bases). The CDR3 has 13 residues. Per germline, CDR1 SGHRS and CDR2 YFSETQ. The germline V and J ends were trimmed by 1 base and 8 bases, with 12 bases remaining between them. CDR3 coding DNA: TGCGCCAGCAGCTTGAACGAGGGGTGGGGCTACACCTTC. It codes for CASSLNEGWGYTF.

The chain employs TRBV5-1 and TRBJ2-1, with 8 positions matching TRBD1. Losses at the gene ends were 4 bases for V and 5 bases for J; bases not matched to a gene: 5. Germline-derived CDR1 and CDR2 are SGHRS and YFSETQ. This CDR3 comprises 14 residues. CDR3 sequence (DNA): TGCGCCAGCAGCCCGGGACAGGTAGACAATGAGCAGTTCTTC. It encodes CASSPGQVDNEQFF.

The CDR3 DNA reads as TGTGCCAGCAGTTACGACTATTCGTCGGAGACCCAGTACTTC. It is translated as CASSYDYSSETQYF. V and J are TRBV6-5 and TRBJ2-5, with a tentative D call TRBD2 (5 bases). Trimming cost V 2 bases and J 5 bases, with 12 bases left between them. Germline CDR1 reads MNHEY; CDR2 reads SVGAGI. The CDR3 extends over 14 amino acids.

With respect to this clone: Other DNA sequences from this sample encode an identical CDR3 as well. The V gene is TRBV18, the J gene TRBJ1-4, with 7 bases that match TRBD1. Germline trimming cut 6 bases from V and 0 bases from J; bases unmatched to any gene: 7. Germline V gene sequence: CDR1 KGHSH, CDR2 LQKENI. The CDR3 is made up of 16 amino acids. DNA for the CDR3: TGTGCCAGCTCGCCGGGCGACAGGGCAACTAATGAAAAACTGTTTTTT. Protein product: CASSPGDRATNEKLFF.

The V and J genes are TRBV19 and TRBJ1-5, with D perhaps TRBD1 (5 bases). The CDR3 runs 16 residues. Trimming took off 2 bases at V and 5 bases at J, with 16 bases between the two ends. Germline V gives CDR1 LNHDA, CDR2 SQIVND (reference sequence). In nucleotides, the CDR3 is TGTGCCAGTAGTATACGGTTAGGGACTGGTTATCAGCCCCAGCATTTT. It yields the protein CASSIRLGTGYQPQHF.

The CDR3 nucleotides read TGTGCCAGCAGCTTAGTGGCAGCTAGCACAGATACGCAGTATTTT. It is translated as CASSLVAASTDTQYF. The gene calls are TRBV7-9 and TRBJ2-3; D ambiguous. The CDR3 runs to 15 residues. Trimming took off 1 base at V and 0 bases at J, with 8 bases between the two ends. Germline CDR1 and CDR2: SEHNR and FQNEAQ (reference sequence). Looking up the rest from reference TRBV7-9 and TRBJ2-3 gives the full variable domain: DTGVSQNPRHKITKRGQNVTFRCDPISEHNRLYWYRQTLGQGPEFLTYFQNEAQLEKSRLLSDRFSAERPKGSFSTLEIQRTEQGDSAMYLCASSLVAASTDTQYFGPGTRLTVL.

This chain links TRBV5-1 with TRBJ2-2, with D perhaps matching TRBD2 (5 bases). The V gene's germline CDR1 is SGHRS and CDR2 YFSETQ. This CDR3 is built from 14 residues. Trimming removed 4 bases at V and 7 bases at J, with 14 bases between. The CDR3 sequence is CASSLTERGGELFF. CDR3 nucleotide sequence: TGCGCCAGCAGCCTGACCGAACGGGGCGGGGAGCTGTTTTTT.